One and the same sample provided the 25 T cell receptor beta chains below, sequenced in a study of blood T cells in healthy people across ages. A second PCR of 7 to 11 cycles used a sample-barcoded 5' primer and a J-beta primer mix. Via MiXCR, TCRdb re-called the 5' RACE reads, giving one row per CDR3 protein. The data contain around 1,500,000 distinct CDR3 sequences, approximately 40% of them singletons. Sequenced material: blood. These receptors were obtained from a woman under 30 in good health.

As to this clonotype: A junction end diverges from the germline sequence, so it may reflect a read error. This chain connects TRBV2 to TRBJ2-5, with 9 positions matching TRBD1. The CDR3 spans 15 residues. Germline lookup yields CDR1 SNHLY and CDR2 FYNNEI. The chain's CDR3 is CVSSVLGQGKETQYF. Here the CDR3 DNA reads TGTGTCAGCAGTGTTCTGGGACAGGGTAAAGAGACCCAGTACTTC. The variable domain in full, completed from reference TRBV2 and TRBJ2-5, reads EPEVTQTPSHQVTQMGQEVILRCVPISNHLYFYWYRQILGQKVEFLVSFYNNEISEKSEIFDDQFSVERPDGSNFTLKIRSTKLEDSAMYFCVSSVLGQGKETQYFGPGTRLLVL.

The chain is built from TRBV5-8 and TRBJ1-2; TRBD1 agrees at 7 bases. The CDR3 is made up of 18 amino acids. Germline lookup yields CDR1 SGHTS and CDR2 YDEGEE. Germline trimming cut 2 bases from V and 2 bases from J; bases unmatched to any gene: 15. The CDR3 DNA reads as TGTGCCAGCAGCTTCACCAGGGGGACTCCCGGCCCCAACTATGGCTACACCTTC. Its translation: CASSFTRGTPGPNYGYTF.

V and J are TRBV10-3 and TRBJ1-5; 7 bases agree with TRBD1. The CDR3 has 13 residues. CDR1 ENHRY and CDR2 SYGVKD come from the germline V gene. Trimming took 4 bases from V and 7 from J; bases not matched to a gene: 4. The CDR3 DNA follows: TGTGCCATCAGTGGACAGGGAAGACAGCCCCAGCATTTT. Translating it yields CAISGQGRQPQHF.

This clonotype has just a few counts. The chain joins TRBV4-2 to TRBJ2-2, with D possibly TRBD2 on 5 matching bases. CDR1 and CDR2 from the germline V gene are LGHNA and YNFKEQ. Trimming removed 0 bases at V and 6 bases at J, with 11 bases between. The length of the CDR3 is 15 residues. CDR3: CASSQDQLVSGELFF. DNA for the CDR3: TGTGCCAGCAGCCAAGATCAACTAGTCTCCGGGGAGCTGTTTTTT.

V and J are TRBV20-1 and TRBJ2-7; TRBD1 matches at 8 bases. V lost 3 bases and J lost 3; bases outside the gene matches: 7. Germline values: CDR1 DFQATT, CDR2 SNEGSKA (reference sequence). CDR3 length: 14 amino acids. The CDR3, as DNA: TGCAGTGCTAGCGAGGACAGGGCAGACTACGAGCAGTACTTC. Translating gives CSASEDRADYEQYF.

This clonotype was seen more than once but under ten times. The chain carries TRBV12-3 or TRBV12-4 and TRBJ2-5; either TRBD1 or TRBD2 may fit D (5 bases each). TRBJ2-7 matches the DNA end more closely, so the J call is doubtful. CDR3 size: 14 residues. CDR3 sequence: CASSLPGTTYEQYF. The CDR3 coding sequence is TGTGCCAGCAGTTTACCCGGGACCACCTACGAGCAGTACTTC.

The chain employs TRBV20-1 and TRBJ1-5, with D uncertain. The CDR3 spans 14 residues. The germline CDR1 and CDR2 sequences are DFQATT and SNEGSKA (reference sequence). Trimming pared 3 bases from V and 2 bases from J, leaving 11 bases between. DNA for the CDR3: TGCAGTGCTAGGTTGGGGAGCGGCAATCAGCCCCAGCATTTT. Its protein product is CSARLGSGNQPQHF.

In nucleotides, the CDR3 is TGTGCCAGCAGCCAAGAGTCTAGCGGAGAGACCCAGTACTTC. Translating it yields CASSQESSGETQYF. V is TRBV3-1 and J is TRBJ2-7; 7 positions match TRBD2. The end of the DNA aligns better with TRBJ2-5, so the J call may be wrong. Germline V gene lookup returns CDR1 LGHDT and CDR2 YNNKEL (reference sequence). The CDR3 extends over 14 amino acids.

The chain has TRBV20-1 and TRBJ2-4, with TRBD1 as a possible D gene (6 bases). Germline V CDR1 and CDR2: DFQATT, SNEGSKA (reference sequence). With 6 bases removed from V and 7 bases from J, the gap between germline ends came to 16 bases. The CDR3 spans 13 residues. CDR3 protein: CSAKVGANNIQYF. DNA for the CDR3: TGCAGTGCCAAAGTGGGGGCGAATAACATTCAGTACTTC.

The chain combines TRBV3-1 with TRBJ1-2; 7 positions agree with TRBD1. Trimming removed 0 bases from V and 4 bases from J; junction bases left unmatched: 8. This CDR3 region has 16 residues. Germline V gene lookup returns CDR1 LGHDT and CDR2 YNNKEL (reference sequence). CDR3 sequence reads: CASSQDERQGGYGYTF. DNA for the CDR3: TGTGCCAGCAGCCAAGATGAGCGGCAGGGGGGCTATGGCTACACCTTC. The full variable domain, in which reference TRBV3-1 and TRBJ1-2 provide the parts outside the CDR3, is DTAVSQTPKYLVTQMGNDKSIKCEQNLGHDTMYWYKQDSKKFLKIMFSYNNKELIINETVPNRFSPKSPDKAHLNLHINSLELGDSAVYFCASSQDERQGGYGYTFGSGTRLTVV.

The chain joins TRBV28 to TRBJ2-4; no clear D gene. V was trimmed by 4 bases and J by 9 bases, leaving 10 bases between them. This CDR3 comprises 12 residues. Germline assignment: CDR1 MDHEN and CDR2 SYDVKM. The CDR3 here is CASSSSQLIQYF. The CDR3 nucleotides are TGTGCCAGCAGTTCCTCGCAGCTCATTCAGTACTTC.

The gene calls are TRBV6-1 and TRBJ2-7, with TRBD2 as a possible D gene (6 bases). CDR1 is MNHNS and CDR2 is SASEGT in the germline V gene. The germline V and J ends were trimmed by 7 bases and 3 bases, with 25 bases remaining between them. The CDR3 spans 17 residues. The DNA of the CDR3 is TGTGCCAGCATCGAAAGGGCAGGGACTTTCGGGGGCTACGAGCAGTACTTC. Translation: CASIERAGTFGGYEQYF.

The chain has TRBV10-3 and TRBJ1-4; unclear D gene. V lost 2 bases to trimming and J lost 0 bases, with 10 bases between them. Germline V gene lookup returns CDR1 ENHRY and CDR2 SYGVKD. CDR3 length: 16 residues. In DNA, the CDR3 is TGTGCCATCAGTGAGACAGAAGATGCAACTAATGAAAAACTGTTTTTT. It codes for CAISETEDATNEKLFF.

This clonotype was detected a few times. The chain carries TRBV13 and TRBJ2-3, with D perhaps TRBD2 (5 bases). This CDR3 is 15 amino acids long. Germline V lookup: CDR1 PRHDT, CDR2 FYEKMQ (reference sequence). Trimming left V 3 bases short and J 2 bases short, with 12 bases between. The CDR3 here is CASSLKRTLTDTQYF. The CDR3 DNA reads as TGTGCCAGCAGCTTGAAGCGGACCCTCACAGATACGCAGTATTTT.

The rearrangement links TRBV27 to TRBJ1-2; 9 positions agree with TRBD1. Unmatched junction bases numbered 11, after V lost 0 bases and J lost 9 bases. The CDR3 has 16 amino acids. CDR1 and CDR2 (germline): MNHEY, SMNVEV (reference sequence). DNA of the CDR3: TGTGCCAGCAGTTTATCCAACCACGACAGGGGGGGCAGCTACACCTTC. The encoded protein is CASSLSNHDRGGSYTF.

The chain combines TRBV4-2 with TRBJ2-1; D not certain. Between the trimmed V and J ends, which lost 0 bases and 3 bases, there was a span of 15 bases. This CDR3 comprises 17 residues. The germline CDR1 and CDR2 sequences are LGHNA and YNFKEQ. Here the CDR3 DNA reads TGTGCCAGCAGCCAAGAGCATGGCTACCCTAGCTACAATGAGCAGTTCTTC. Amino acid sequence: CASSQEHGYPSYNEQFF.

J is TRBJ2-7 and V is TRBV28; D might be TRBD2 (6 bases). The germline V gene has CDR1 MDHEN and CDR2 SYDVKM. This CDR3 is built from 13 residues. V gave up 3 bases and J gave up 10 bases, with 16 bases separating them. The CDR3 spells CASSLPSTSTQYF. The CDR3 DNA reads as TGTGCCAGCAGTTTGCCGTCGACTAGTACCCAGTACTTC.

This clonotype was picked up one time. It may be a read error: a sequence one base away is much more abundant. The gene calls are TRBV7-9 and TRBJ2-3; D is unclear. This CDR3 is 12 amino acids long. Germline-derived CDR1 and CDR2 are SEHNR and FQNEAQ (reference sequence). The germline V and J ends were trimmed by 8 bases and 6 bases, with 12 bases remaining between them. The CDR3 DNA is TGTGCCAGCGGGGTCAGTGGTGATACGCAGTATTTT. This encodes CASGVSGDTQYF.

In its sample, this clonotype was seen a few times. One end of the junction does not line up with germline, which may come from a read error. The V call is TRBV7-7, the J call TRBJ2-3, with TRBD2 identical over 10 bases. Germline V gene lookup returns CDR1 SSHAT and CDR2 FNYEAQ (reference sequence). This CDR3 has 15 amino acids. The CDR3 nucleotides are TGTGCTAGCAGCTTGGGTAGCGGGGGGTCCGATACGCAGTATTTT. Protein: CASSLGSGGSDTQYF.

At least ten counts were recorded for this clonotype. This chain connects TRBV25-1 to TRBJ1-2; D ambiguous. V lost 2 bases to trimming and J lost 0 bases, with 1 base between them. This CDR3 contains 12 residues. The germline CDR1 and CDR2 sequences are MGHDK and SYGVNS. The chain's CDR3 is CASSETNYGYTF. The DNA of the CDR3 is TGTGCCAGCAGTGAAACTAACTATGGCTACACCTTC.

The CDR3 loop is CASSPSSAVYGYTF. For the CDR3, the DNA is TGTGCCAGCAGTCCAAGCTCGGCCGTCTATGGCTACACCTTC. The chain employs TRBV27 and TRBJ1-2; D call uncertain. The CDR3 has 14 amino acids. Germline V gene lookup returns CDR1 MNHEY and CDR2 SMNVEV (reference sequence). V lost 5 bases, J lost 4 bases, and 14 bases lay in between.

The J gene is TRBJ2-2, the V gene TRBV5-1; 12 bases match TRBD2. The CDR3 has 17 residues. Losses at the gene ends were 3 bases for V and 4 bases for J; bases not matched to a gene: 7. Germline CDR1 SGHRS, CDR2 YFSETQ. CDR3 in amino acids: CASSSLAGGLSTGELFF. The CDR3, as DNA: TGCGCCAGCAGCTCTCTAGCGGGAGGGCTTAGCACCGGGGAGCTGTTTTTT.

This clonotype was picked up a small number of times. The chain employs TRBV6-6 and TRBJ2-5, with D unclear. Germline V gene sequence: CDR1 MNHNY, CDR2 SVGAGI (reference sequence). V dropped 5 bases and J dropped 5 bases, with 12 bases sitting between them. CDR3 size: 13 residues. CDR3: CASSRPPTETQYF. CDR3 DNA sequence: TGTGCCAGCAGTCGCCCACCTACGGAGACCCAGTACTTC.

The V and J genes are TRBV10-3 and TRBJ2-7; the D gene is possibly TRBD2 (6 bases). This CDR3 comprises 14 residues. Germline CDR1 and CDR2: ENHRY and SYGVKD. The V and J ends lost 3 bases and 2 bases respectively, with 11 bases between them. CDR3 sequence reads: CAISDQEGPYEQYF. The CDR3 nucleotides read TGTGCCATCAGTGATCAGGAGGGGCCCTACGAGCAGTACTTC.

The genes are TRBV5-1 and TRBJ1-1, with TRBD1 identical over 9 bases. This CDR3 contains 12 residues. Looked up from germline, CDR1 is SGHRS and CDR2 is YFSETQ. V lost 5 bases, J lost 11 bases, and 7 bases stayed unmatched. This chain's CDR3 is CASSAGTGYAFF. DNA of the CDR3: TGCGCCAGCAGTGCCGGGACAGGGTACGCTTTCTTT. Full variable domain (rest looked up from reference TRBV5-1 and TRBJ1-1): KAGVTQTPRYLIKTRGQQVTLSCSPISGHRSVSWYQQTPGQGLQFLFEYFSETQRNKGNFPGRFSGRQFSNSRSEMNVSTLELGDSALYLCASSAGTGYAFFGQGTRLTVV.